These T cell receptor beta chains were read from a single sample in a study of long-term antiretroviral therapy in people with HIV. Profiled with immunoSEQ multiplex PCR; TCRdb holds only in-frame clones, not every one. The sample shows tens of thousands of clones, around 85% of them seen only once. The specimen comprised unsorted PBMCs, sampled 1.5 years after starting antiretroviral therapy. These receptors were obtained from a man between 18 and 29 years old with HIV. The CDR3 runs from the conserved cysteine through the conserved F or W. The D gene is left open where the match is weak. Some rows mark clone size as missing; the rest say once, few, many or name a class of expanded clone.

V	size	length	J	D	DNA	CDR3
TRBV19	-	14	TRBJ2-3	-	TGTGCCAGTAGGGAAGATCCCTCCACAGATACGCAGTATTTT	CASREDPSTDTQYF
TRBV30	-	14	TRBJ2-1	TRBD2	TGTGCCTGCGCCGGGACTAGCGGGAGGAGTGAGCAGTTCTTC	CACAGTSGRSEQFF
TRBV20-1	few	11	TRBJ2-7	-	TGCAGCGCCCGAGGGCGCGACGAGCAGTACTTC	CSARGRDEQYF
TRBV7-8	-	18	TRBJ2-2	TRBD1	TGTGCCAGCAGCCTCAGGGACAGGGGAAATTCGGGGACCGGGGAGCTGTTTTTT	CASSLRDRGNSGTGELFF
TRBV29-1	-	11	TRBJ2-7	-	TGCAGCGTCACACTAGTTCGCGAGCAGTACTTC	CSVTLVREQYF
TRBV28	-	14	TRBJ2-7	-	TGTGCCAGCAGTTACGGCAGAAGCTCCTACGAGCAGTACTTC	CASSYGRSSYEQYF
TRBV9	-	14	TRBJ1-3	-	TGTGCCAGCAGTGCTATAGGGACTGGAAACACCATATATTTT	CASSAIGTGNTIYF
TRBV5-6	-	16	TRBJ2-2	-	TGTGCCAGCAGACCTTTCGTCTCAGGAGGCACCGGGGAGCTGTTTTTT	CASRPFVSGGTGELFF
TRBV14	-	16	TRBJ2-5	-	TGTGCCAGCAGCCAAAGGAGGACTACTAGAGTGGAGACCCAGTACTTC	CASSQRRTTRVETQYF
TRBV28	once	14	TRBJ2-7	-	TGTGCCAGCAGTTCCCCCGGACCCCCCTACGAGCAGTACTTC	CASSSPGPPYEQYF
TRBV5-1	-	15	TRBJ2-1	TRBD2	TGCGCCAGCAGCACGGGACTAGCGGGTAACAATGAGCAGTTCTTC	CASSTGLAGNNEQFF
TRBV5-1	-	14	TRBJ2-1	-	TGCGCCAGCAGCGCCGGTTTGGGGCTGGGTGAGCAGTTCTTC	CASSAGLGLGEQFF
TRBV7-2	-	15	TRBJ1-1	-	TGTGCCAGCAGCTTAGATTTACAGGTGAACACTGAAGCTTTCTTT	CASSLDLQVNTEAFF
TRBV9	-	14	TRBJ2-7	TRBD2	TGTGCCAGCAGTTCCCTGGGAGGGGAGGCAGAGCAGTACTTC	CASSSLGGEAEQYF
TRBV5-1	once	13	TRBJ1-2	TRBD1	TGCGCCAGCAGCTTGGTTCAGGGGGATGGCTACACCTTC	CASSLVQGDGYTF
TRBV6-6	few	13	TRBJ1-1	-	TGTGCCAGCAGTAGTCCACGAGACACTGAAGCTTTCTTT	CASSSPRDTEAFF
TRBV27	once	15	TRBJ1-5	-	TGTGCCAGCAGTTTATCAGGAGGGTTTGGTCAGCCCCAGCATTTT	CASSLSGGFGQPQHF
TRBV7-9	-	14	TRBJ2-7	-	TGTGCCAGCAGCTTATCGTTGAGCTCCTACGAGCAGTACTTC	CASSLSLSSYEQYF
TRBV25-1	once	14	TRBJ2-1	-	TGTGCCAGCAGCGGCGGGACGGCACCTAATGAGCAGTTCTTC	CASSGGTAPNEQFF
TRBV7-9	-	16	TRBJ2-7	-	TGTGCCAGCAGCCCCCTCGATAAATTGATCCTCTACGAGCAGTACTTC	CASSPLDKLILYEQYF